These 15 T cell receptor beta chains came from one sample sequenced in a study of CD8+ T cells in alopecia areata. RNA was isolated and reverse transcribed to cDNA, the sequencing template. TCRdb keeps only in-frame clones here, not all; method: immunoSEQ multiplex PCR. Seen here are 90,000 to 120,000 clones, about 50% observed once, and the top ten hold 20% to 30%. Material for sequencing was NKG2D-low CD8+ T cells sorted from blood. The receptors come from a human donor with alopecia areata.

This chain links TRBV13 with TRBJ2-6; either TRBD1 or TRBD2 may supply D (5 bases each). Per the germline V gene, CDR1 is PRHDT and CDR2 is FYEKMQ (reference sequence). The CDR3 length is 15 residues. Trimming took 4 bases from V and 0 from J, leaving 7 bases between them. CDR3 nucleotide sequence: TGTGCCAGCAGCTCCGGGACCTCTGGGGCCAACGTCCTGACTTTC. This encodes CASSSGTSGANVLTF.

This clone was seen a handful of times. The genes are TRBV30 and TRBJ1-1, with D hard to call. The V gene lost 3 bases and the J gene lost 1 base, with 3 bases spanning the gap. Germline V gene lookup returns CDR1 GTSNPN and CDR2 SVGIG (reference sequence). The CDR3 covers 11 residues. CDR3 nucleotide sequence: TGTGCCTGGAGGGAGAACACTGAAGCTTTCTTT. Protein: CAWRENTEAFF. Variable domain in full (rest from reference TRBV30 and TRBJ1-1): SQTIHQWPATLVQPVGSPLSLECTVEGTSNPNLYWYRQAAGRGLQLLFYSVGIGQISSEVPQNLSASRPQDRQFILSSKKLLLSDSGFYLCAWRENTEAFFGQGTRLTVV.

The CDR3 coding sequence is TGTGCCAGCAGTTTCGTGTCAGGGTGGGGAGACACTGAAGCTTTCTTT. This sequence encodes CASSFVSGWGDTEAFF. The rearrangement joins TRBV28 to TRBJ1-1; D may be TRBD1 (5 bases). Trimming took 3 bases from V and 3 from J, leaving 17 bases between them. CDR1 is MDHEN and CDR2 is SYDVKM in the germline V gene. This CDR3 has 16 residues.

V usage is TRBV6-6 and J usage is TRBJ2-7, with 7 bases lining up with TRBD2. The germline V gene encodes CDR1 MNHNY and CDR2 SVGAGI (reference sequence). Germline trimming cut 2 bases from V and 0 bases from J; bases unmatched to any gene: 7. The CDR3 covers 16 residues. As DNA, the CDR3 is TGTGCCAGCAGTTACACCAGCGGGATTAGCTCCTACGAGCAGTACTTC. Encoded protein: CASSYTSGISSYEQYF.

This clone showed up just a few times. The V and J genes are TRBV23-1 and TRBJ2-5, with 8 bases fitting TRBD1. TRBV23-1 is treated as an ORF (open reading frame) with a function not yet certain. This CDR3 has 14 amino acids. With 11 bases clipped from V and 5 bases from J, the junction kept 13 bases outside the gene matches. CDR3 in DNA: TGCGCCGACGGACAGGGCCACCACACGGAGACCCAGTACTTC. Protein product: CADGQGHHTETQYF.

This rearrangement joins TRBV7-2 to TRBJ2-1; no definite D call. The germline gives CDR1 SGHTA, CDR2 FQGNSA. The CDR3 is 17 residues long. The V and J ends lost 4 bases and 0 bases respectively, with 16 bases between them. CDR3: CASSSLRFALSYNEQFF. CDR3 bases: TGTGCCAGCAGCTCCTTAAGGTTTGCCCTCTCCTACAATGAGCAGTTCTTC. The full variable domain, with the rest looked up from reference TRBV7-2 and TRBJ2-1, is GAGVSQSPSNKVTEKGKDVELRCDPISGHTALYWYRQSLGQGLEFLIYFQGNSAPDKSGLPSDRFSAERTGGSVSTLTIQRTQQEDSAVYLCASSSLRFALSYNEQFFGPGTRLTVL.

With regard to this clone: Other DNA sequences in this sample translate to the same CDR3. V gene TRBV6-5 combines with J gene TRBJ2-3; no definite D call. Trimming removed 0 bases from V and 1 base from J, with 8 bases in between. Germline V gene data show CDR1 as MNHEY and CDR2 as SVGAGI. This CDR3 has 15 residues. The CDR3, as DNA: TGTGCCAGCAGTTACTCGCCGGGCGGCACAGATACGCAGTATTTT. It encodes CASSYSPGGTDTQYF.

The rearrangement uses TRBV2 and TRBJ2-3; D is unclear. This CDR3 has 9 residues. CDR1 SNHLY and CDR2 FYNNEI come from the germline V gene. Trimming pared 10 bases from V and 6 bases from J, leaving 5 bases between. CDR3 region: CATADTQYF. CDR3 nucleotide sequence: TGTGCCACCGCTGATACGCAGTATTTT.

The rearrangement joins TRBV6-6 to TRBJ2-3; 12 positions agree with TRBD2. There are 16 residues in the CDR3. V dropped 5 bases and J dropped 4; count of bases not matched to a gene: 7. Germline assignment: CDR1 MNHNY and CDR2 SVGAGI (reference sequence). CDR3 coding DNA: TGTGCCAGCAGTCGCCGACTAGCGGGAGCGTCAGATACGCAGTATTTT. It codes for CASSRRLAGASDTQYF.

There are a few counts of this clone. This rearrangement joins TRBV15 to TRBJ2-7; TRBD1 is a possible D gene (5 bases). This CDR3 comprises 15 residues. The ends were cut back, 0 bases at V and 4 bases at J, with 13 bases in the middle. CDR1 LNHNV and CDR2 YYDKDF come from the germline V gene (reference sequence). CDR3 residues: CATSRDPDSLYEQYF. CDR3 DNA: TGTGCCACCAGCAGAGACCCTGACAGCCTATACGAGCAGTACTTC.

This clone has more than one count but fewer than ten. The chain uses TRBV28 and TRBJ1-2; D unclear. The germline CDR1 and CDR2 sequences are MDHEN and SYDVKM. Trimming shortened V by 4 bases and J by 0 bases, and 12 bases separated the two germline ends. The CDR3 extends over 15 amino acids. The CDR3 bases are TGTGCCAGCAGTTCGTACAGCTCTCCTAACTATGGCTACACCTTC. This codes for CASSSYSSPNYGYTF.

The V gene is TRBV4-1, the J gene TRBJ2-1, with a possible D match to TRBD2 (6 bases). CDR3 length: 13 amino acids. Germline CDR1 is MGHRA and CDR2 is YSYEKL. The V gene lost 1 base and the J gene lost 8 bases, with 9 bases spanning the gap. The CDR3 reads CASSQVGTDEQFF. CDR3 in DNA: TGCGCCAGCAGCCAAGTCGGGACTGATGAGCAGTTCTTC.

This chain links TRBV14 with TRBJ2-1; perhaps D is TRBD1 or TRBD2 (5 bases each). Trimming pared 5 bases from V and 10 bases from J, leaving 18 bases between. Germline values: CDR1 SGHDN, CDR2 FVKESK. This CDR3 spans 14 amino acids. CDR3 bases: TGTGCCAGCAGCTTGGGGGTAGCTTCGGGGGAGCAGTTCTTC. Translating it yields CASSLGVASGEQFF.

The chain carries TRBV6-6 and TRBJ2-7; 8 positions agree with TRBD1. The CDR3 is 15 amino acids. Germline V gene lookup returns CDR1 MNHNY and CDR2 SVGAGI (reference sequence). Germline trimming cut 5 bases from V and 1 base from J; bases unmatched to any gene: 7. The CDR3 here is CASSDGQGISYEQYF. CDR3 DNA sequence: TGTGCCAGCAGTGATGGACAGGGAATTTCCTACGAGCAGTACTTC.

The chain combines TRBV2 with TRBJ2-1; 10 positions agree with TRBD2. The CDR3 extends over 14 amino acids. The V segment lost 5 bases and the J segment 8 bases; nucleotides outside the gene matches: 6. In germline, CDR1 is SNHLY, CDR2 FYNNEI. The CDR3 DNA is TGTGCCAGCAGTCCTTGGACTAGCGGTCATGAGCAGTTCTTC. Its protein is CASSPWTSGHEQFF.